Sequencing of this T cell receptor (beta chain) was carried out in a study of early T cells in non-severe SARS-CoV-2 infection. Looking at the study overall: The study sequenced bulk RNA from unsorted whole blood, with chains unpaired.

Germline V gene lookup returns CDR1 SEHNR and CDR2 FQNEAQ (reference sequence). The V and J ends lost 1 base and 7 bases respectively, with 8 bases between them. This CDR3 contains 13 residues. Tagging with unique molecular identifiers was applied to individual cDNA molecules. TCRdb redid the calling of the 5' RACE reads with MiXCR, one entry per CDR3 protein. The data show about 110,000 distinct CDR3 sequences, 9.5% to 13% seen once. On this clonotype: Its matching antigen is unknown. A read error may be the cause here, since a much bigger clone is one base away.

Study-wide results and limits: Sequences matched to VDJdb favored anti-spike CD8 responses, while private and CD4 specificities were missed.

This sequence joins TRBV7-9 and TRBJ1-5, with unresolved D. The TCR comes from an adult who was a healthcare worker with PCR-confirmed SARS-CoV-2 infection or an uninfected control (not recorded which). The sequenced material came from whole blood. This CDR3 reads CASSLGTEQPQHF. CDR3 bases: TGTGCCAGCAGCTTAGGGACGGAGCAGCCCCAGCATTTT.